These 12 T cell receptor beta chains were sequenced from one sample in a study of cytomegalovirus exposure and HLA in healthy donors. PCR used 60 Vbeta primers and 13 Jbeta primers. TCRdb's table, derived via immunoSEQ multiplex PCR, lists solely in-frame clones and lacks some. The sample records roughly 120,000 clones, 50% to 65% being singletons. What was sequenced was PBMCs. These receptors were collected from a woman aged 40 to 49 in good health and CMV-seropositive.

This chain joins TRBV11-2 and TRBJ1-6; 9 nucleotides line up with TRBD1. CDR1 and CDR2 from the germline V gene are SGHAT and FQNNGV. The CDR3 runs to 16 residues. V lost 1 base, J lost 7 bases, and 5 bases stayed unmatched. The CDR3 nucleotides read TGTGCCAGCAGCTTAGGGGGGACAGGGCTGAATTCACCCCTCCACTTT. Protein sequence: CASSLGGTGLNSPLHF.

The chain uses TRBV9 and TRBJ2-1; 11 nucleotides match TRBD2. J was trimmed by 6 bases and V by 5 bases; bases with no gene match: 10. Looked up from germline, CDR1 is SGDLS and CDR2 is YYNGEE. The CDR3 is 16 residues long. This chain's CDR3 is CASRPPGLAEFNEQFF. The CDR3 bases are TGTGCCAGCAGGCCTCCGGGACTAGCGGAGTTCAATGAGCAGTTCTTC. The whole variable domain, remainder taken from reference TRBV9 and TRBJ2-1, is DSGVTQTPKHLITATGQRVTLRCSPRSGDLSVYWYQQSLDQGLQFLIQYYNGEERAKGNILERFSAQQFPDLHSELNLSSLELGDSALYFCASRPPGLAEFNEQFFGPGTRLTVL.

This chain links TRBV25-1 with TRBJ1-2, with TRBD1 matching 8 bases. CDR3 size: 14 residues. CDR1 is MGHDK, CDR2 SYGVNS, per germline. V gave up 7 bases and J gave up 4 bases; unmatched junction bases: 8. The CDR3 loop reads CASNAGGAGYGYTF. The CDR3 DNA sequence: TGTGCCAGCAATGCAGGGGGCGCCGGCTATGGCTACACCTTC.

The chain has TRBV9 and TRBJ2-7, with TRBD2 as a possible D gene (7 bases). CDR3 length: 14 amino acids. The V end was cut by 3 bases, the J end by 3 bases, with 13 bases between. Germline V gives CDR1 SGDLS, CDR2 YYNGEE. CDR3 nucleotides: TGTGCCAGCAGCGAAGAGGGGGGGGGCTACGAGCAGTACTTC. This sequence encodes CASSEEGGGYEQYF.

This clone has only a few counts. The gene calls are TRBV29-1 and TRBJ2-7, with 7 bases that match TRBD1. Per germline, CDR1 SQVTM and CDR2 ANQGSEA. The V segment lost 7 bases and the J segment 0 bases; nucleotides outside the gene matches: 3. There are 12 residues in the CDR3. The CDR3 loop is CSARDSSYEQYF. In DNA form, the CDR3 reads TGCAGCGCCAGGGACAGCTCCTACGAGCAGTACTTC.

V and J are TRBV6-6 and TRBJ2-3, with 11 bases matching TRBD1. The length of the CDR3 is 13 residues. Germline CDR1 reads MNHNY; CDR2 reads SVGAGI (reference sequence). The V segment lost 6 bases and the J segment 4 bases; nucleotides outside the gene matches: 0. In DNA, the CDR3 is TGTGCCAGCAGGGACAGGGGGCCAGATACGCAGTATTTT. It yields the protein CASRDRGPDTQYF.

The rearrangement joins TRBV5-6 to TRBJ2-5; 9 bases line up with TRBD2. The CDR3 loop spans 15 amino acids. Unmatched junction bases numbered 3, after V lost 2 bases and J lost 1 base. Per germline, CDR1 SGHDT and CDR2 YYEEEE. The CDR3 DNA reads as TGTGCCAGCAGCTTTGCGGGAGGGCCCCAAGAGACCCAGTACTTC. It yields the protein CASSFAGGPQETQYF.

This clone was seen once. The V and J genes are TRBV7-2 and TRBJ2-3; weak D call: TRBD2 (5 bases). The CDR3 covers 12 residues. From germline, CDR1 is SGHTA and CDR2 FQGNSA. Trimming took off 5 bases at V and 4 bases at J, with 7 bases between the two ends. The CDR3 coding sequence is TGTGCCAGCAGCCCGGAGGCAGATACGCAGTATTTT. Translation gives CASSPEADTQYF.

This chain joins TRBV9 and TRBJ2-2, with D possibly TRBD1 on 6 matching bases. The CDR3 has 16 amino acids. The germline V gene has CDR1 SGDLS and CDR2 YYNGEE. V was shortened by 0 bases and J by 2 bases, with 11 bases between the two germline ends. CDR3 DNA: TGTGCCAGCAGCGTAGAAGGACAGCTAAACACCGGGGAGCTGTTTTTT. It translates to CASSVEGQLNTGELFF. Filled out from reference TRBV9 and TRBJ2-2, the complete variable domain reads DSGVTQTPKHLITATGQRVTLRCSPRSGDLSVYWYQQSLDQGLQFLIQYYNGEERAKGNILERFSAQQFPDLHSELNLSSLELGDSALYFCASSVEGQLNTGELFFGEGSRLTVL.

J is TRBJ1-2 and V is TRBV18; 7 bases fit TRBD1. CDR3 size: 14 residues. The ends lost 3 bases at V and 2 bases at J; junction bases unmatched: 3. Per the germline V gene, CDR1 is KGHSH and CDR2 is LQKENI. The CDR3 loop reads CASSPTGQNYGYTF. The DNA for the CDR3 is TGTGCCAGCTCACCTACGGGACAGAACTATGGCTACACCTTC.

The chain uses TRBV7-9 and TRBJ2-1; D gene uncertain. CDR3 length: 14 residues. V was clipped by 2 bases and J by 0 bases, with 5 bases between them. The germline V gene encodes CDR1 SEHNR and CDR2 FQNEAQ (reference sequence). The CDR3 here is CASSLSSSYNEQFF. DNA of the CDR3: TGTGCCAGCAGCTTAAGCTCCTCCTACAATGAGCAGTTCTTC.

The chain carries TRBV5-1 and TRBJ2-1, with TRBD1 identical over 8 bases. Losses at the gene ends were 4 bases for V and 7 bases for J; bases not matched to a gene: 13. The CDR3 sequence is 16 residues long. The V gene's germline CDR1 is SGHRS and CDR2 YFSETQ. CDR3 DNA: TGCGCCAGCAGCATGACAGGGGAGACCCTAACGAATGAGCAGTTCTTC. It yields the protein CASSMTGETLTNEQFF.